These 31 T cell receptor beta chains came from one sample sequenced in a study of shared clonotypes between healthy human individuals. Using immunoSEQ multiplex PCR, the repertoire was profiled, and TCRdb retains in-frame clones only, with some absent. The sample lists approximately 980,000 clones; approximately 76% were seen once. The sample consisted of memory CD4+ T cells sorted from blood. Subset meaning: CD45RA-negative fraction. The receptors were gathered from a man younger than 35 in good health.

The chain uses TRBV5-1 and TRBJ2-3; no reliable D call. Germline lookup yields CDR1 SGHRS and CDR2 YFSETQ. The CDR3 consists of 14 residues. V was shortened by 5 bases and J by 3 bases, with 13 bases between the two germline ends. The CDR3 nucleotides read TGCGCCAGCAGGGGCGGACCGGATACAGATACGCAGTATTTT. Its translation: CASRGGPDTDTQYF.

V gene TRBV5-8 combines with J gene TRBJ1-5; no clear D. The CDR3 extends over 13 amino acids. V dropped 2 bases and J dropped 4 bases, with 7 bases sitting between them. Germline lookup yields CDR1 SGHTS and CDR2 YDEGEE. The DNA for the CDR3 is TGTGCCAGCAGCTTTCCGTCGAATCAGCCCCAGCATTTT. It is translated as CASSFPSNQPQHF.

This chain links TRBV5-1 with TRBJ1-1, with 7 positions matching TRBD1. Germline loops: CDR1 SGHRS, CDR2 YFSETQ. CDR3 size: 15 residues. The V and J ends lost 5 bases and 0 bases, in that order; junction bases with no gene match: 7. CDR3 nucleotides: TGCGCCAGCAGACCCGGACAGGCAATGAACACTGAAGCTTTCTTT. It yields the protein CASRPGQAMNTEAFF.

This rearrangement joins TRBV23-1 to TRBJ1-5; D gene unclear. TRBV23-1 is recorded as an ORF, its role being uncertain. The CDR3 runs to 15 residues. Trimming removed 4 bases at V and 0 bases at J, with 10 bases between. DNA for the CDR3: TGCGCCAGCAGTCCTCGCGGATATAGCAATCAGCCCCAGCATTTT. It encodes CASSPRGYSNQPQHF.

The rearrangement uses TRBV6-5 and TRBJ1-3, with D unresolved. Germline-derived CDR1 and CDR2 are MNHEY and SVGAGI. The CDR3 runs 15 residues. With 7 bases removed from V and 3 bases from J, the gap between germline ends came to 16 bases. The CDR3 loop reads CASTPWGFSGNTIYF. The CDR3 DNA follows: TGTGCCAGCACTCCGTGGGGTTTTAGTGGAAACACCATATATTTT.

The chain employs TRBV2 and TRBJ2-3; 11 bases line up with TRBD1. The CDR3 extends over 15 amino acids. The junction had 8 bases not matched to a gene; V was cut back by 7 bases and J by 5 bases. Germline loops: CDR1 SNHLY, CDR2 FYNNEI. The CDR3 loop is CASTPGQGARDTQYF. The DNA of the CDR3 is TGTGCCAGCACCCCCGGACAGGGGGCACGAGATACGCAGTATTTT.

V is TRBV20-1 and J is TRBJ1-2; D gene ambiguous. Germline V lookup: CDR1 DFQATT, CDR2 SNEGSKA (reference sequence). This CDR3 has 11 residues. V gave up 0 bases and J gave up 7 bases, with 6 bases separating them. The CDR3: CSARDQSGYTF. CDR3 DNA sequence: TGCAGTGCTAGAGATCAGTCTGGCTACACCTTC.

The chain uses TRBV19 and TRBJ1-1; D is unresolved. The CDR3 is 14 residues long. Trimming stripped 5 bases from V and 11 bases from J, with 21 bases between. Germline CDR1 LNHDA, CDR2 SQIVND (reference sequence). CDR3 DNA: TGTGCCAGTAGTTTTCAGGTAGCGGGTGCTGGGGCTTTCTTT. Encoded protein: CASSFQVAGAGAFF.

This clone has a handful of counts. This CDR3 reads CASKTFNYGYTF. The DNA of the CDR3 is TGTGCCAGTAAGACGTTTAACTATGGCTACACCTTC. The V gene is TRBV19, the J gene TRBJ1-2; D not certain. Trimming took 7 bases from V and 1 from J, leaving 7 bases between them. This CDR3 comprises 12 residues. CDR1 and CDR2 from the germline V gene are LNHDA and SQIVND (reference sequence).

The CDR3 spells CAISSGQNYGYTF. The CDR3 DNA is TGTGCCATATCCTCCGGGCAGAACTATGGCTACACCTTC. The genes are TRBV6-6 and TRBJ1-2, with D unresolved. The CDR3 contains 13 residues. V dropped 10 bases and J dropped 2 bases, with 14 bases sitting between them. Germline loops: CDR1 MNHNY, CDR2 SVGAGI (reference sequence).

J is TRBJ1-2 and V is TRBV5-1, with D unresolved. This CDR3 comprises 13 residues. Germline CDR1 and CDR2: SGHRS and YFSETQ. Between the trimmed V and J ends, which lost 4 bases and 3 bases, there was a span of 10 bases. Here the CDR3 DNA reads TGCGCCAGCAGCCCGTCCTGGGACTATGGCTACACCTTC. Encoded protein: CASSPSWDYGYTF. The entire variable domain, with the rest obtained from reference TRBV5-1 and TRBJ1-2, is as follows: KAGVTQTPRYLIKTRGQQVTLSCSPISGHRSVSWYQQTPGQGLQFLFEYFSETQRNKGNFPGRFSGRQFSNSRSEMNVSTLELGDSALYLCASSPSWDYGYTFGSGTRLTVV.

CDR3 sequence (DNA): TGCAGTGTTCAAGAGGGAAACACCATATATTTT. Its protein is CSVQEGNTIYF. The rearrangement links TRBV20-1 to TRBJ1-3; D remains unclear. Trimming shortened V by 7 bases and J by 4 bases, and 8 bases separated the two germline ends. Germline CDR1 DFQATT, CDR2 SNEGSKA (reference sequence). This CDR3 has 11 residues.

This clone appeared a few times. The chain's CDR3 is CASSELSGSVTGELFF. The CDR3 coding sequence is TGTGCCAGCAGTGAACTAAGCGGGAGCGTTACCGGGGAGCTGTTTTTT. V gene TRBV2 combines with J gene TRBJ2-2; 8 nucleotides match TRBD2. V lost 2 bases and J lost 5; bases outside the gene matches: 7. Germline V gives CDR1 SNHLY, CDR2 FYNNEI. The CDR3 has 16 amino acids.

CDR3 in DNA: TGTGCCAGCAGCGTAGCGACAGAGAACACTGAAGCTTTCTTT. This codes for CASSVATENTEAFF. The chain has TRBV9 and TRBJ1-1; tentative D call: TRBD1 (5 bases). Germline V gene data show CDR1 as SGDLS and CDR2 as YYNGEE. The V and J ends lost 0 bases and 1 base respectively, with 7 bases between them. There are 14 residues in the CDR3.

CDR3 protein: CASSPTTASSGNTIYF. The DNA of the CDR3 is TGTGCCAGCAGCCCGACGACGGCGAGCTCTGGAAACACCATATATTTT. The J gene is TRBJ1-3, the V gene TRBV7-9; D is undetermined. Germline V gene sequence: CDR1 SEHNR, CDR2 FQNEAQ (reference sequence). Trimming cost V 5 bases and J 0 bases, with 14 bases left between them. There are 16 residues in the CDR3.

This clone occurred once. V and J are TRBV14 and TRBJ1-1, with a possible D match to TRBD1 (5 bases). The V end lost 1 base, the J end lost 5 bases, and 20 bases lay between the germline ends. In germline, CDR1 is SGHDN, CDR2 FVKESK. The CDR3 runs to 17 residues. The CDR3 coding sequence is TGTGCCAGCAGCCAAGTAGCGGGCCGAGGGACGGATACTGAAGCTTTCTTT. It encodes CASSQVAGRGTDTEAFF.

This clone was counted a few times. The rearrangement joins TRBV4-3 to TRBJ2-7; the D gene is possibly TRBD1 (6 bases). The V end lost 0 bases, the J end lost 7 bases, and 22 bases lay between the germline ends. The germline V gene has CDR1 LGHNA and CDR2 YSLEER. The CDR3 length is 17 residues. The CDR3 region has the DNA TGCGCCAGCAGCCAAGATAGAGGGGGAACCCGAGGGCAGGAGCAGTACTTC. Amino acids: CASSQDRGGTRGQEQYF.

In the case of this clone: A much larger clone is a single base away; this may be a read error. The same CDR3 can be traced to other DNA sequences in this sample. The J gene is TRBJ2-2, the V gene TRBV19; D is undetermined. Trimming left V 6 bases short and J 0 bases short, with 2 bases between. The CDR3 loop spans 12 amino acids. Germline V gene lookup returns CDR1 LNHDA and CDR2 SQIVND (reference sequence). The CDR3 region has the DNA TGTGCCAGTAGCCCGAACACCGGGGAGCTGTTTTTT. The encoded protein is CASSPNTGELFF.

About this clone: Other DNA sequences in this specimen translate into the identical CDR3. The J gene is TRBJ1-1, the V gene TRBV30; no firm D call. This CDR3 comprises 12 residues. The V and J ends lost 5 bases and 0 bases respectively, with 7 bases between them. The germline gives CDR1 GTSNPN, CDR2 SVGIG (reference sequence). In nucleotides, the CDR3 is TGTGCCTGGGGACGGATGAACACTGAAGCTTTCTTT. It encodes CAWGRMNTEAFF.

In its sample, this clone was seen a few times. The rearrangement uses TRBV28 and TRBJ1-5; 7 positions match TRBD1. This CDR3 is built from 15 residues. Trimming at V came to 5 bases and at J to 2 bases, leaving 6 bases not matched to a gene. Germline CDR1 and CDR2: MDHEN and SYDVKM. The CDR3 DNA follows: TGTGCCAGCAGTGCCGGGGACAGCCGCAATCAGCCCCAGCATTTT. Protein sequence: CASSAGDSRNQPQHF.

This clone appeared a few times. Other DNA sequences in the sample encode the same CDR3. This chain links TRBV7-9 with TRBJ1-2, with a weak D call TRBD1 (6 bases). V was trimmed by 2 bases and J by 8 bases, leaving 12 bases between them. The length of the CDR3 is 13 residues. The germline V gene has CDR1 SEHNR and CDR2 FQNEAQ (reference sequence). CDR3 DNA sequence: TGTGCCAGCAGCTTATTACAGGGCGGAGGCTACACCTTC. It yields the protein CASSLLQGGGYTF.

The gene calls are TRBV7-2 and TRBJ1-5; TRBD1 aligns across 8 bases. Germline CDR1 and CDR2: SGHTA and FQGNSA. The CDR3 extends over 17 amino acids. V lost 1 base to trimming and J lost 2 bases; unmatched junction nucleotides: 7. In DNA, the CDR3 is TGTGCCAGCAGCTTAGTCGGGACAGGAGAACGCAATCAGCCCCAGCATTTT. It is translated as CASSLVGTGERNQPQHF.

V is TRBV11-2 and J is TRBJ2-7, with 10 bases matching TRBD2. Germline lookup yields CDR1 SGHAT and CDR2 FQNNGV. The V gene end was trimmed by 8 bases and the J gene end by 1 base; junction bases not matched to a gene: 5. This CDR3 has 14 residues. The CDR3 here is CASGTSGMSYEQYF. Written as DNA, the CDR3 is TGTGCCAGCGGAACTAGCGGGATGTCCTACGAGCAGTACTTC. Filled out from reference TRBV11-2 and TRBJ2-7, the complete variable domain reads EAGVAQSPRYKIIEKRQSVAFWCNPISGHATLYWYQQILGQGPKLLIQFQNNGVVDDSQLPKDRFSAERLKGVDSTLKIQPAKLEDSAVYLCASGTSGMSYEQYFGPGTRLTVT.

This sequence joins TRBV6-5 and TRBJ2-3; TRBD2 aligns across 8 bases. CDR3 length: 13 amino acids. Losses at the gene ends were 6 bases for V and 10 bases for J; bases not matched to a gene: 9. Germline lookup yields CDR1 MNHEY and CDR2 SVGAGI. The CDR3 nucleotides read TGTGCCAGCAGGCACCGGGGGGGGAGGGCGCAGTATTTT. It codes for CASRHRGGRAQYF.

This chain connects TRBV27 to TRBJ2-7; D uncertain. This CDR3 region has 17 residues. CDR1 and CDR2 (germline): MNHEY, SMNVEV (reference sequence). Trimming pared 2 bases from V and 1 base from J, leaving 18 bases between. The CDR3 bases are TGTGCCAGCAGTTTACGTAACGCGAGAGGAGATTCCTACGAGCAGTACTTC. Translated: CASSLRNARGDSYEQYF.

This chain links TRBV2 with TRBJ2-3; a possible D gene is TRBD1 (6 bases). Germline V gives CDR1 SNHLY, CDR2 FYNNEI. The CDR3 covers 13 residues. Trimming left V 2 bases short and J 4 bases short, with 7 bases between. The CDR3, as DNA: TGTGCCAGCAGTGAATGGGGGCCAGATACGCAGTATTTT. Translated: CASSEWGPDTQYF. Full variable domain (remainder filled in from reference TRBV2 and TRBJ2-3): EPEVTQTPSHQVTQMGQEVILRCVPISNHLYFYWYRQILGQKVEFLVSFYNNEISEKSEIFDDQFSVERPDGSNFTLKIRSTKLEDSAMYFCASSEWGPDTQYFGPGTRLTVL.

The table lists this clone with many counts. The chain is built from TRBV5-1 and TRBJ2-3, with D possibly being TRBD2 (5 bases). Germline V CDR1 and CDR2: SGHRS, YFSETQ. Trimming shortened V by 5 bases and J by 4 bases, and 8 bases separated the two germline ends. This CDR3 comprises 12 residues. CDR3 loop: CASRDWADTQYF. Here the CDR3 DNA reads TGCGCCAGCAGGGACTGGGCAGATACGCAGTATTTT.

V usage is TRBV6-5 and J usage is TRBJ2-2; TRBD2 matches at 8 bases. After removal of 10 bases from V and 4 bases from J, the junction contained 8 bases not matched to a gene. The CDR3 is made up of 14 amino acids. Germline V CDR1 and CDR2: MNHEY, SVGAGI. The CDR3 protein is CATRAGETTGELFF. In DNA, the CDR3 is TGTGCCACCCGAGCGGGAGAAACCACCGGGGAGCTGTTTTTT.

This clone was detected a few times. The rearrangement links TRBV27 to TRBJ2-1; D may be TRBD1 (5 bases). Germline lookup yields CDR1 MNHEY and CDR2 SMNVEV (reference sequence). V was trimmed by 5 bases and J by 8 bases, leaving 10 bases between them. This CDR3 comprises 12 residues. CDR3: CASSPQGDEQFF. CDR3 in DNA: TGTGCCAGCAGTCCCCAGGGCGATGAGCAGTTCTTC.

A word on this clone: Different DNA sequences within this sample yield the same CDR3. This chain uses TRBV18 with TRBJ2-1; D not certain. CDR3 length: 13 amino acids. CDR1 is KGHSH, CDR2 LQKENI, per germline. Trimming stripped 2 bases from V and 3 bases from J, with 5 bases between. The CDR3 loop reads CASSPGDYNEQFF. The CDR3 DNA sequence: TGTGCCAGCTCACCAGGGGACTACAATGAGCAGTTCTTC.

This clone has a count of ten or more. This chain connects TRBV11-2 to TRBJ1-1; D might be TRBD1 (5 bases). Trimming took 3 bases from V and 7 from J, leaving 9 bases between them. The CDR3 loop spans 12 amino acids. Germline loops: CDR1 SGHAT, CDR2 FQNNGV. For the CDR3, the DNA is TGTGCCAGCAGCTTGGGGGTCGGTGAAGCTTTCTTT. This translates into CASSLGVGEAFF.